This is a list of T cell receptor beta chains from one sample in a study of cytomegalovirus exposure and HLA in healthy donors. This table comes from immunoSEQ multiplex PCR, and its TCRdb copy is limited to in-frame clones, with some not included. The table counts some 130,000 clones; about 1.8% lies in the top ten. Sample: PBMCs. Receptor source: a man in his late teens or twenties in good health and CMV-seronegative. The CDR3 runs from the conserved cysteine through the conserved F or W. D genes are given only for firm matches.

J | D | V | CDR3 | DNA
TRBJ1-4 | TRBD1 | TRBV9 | CASRGTGINEKLFF | TGTGCCAGCAGAGGGACAGGGATTAATGAAAAACTGTTTTTT
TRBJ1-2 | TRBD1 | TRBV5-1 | CASSSGTGNYGYTF | TGCGCCAGCAGCTCGGGGACAGGGAACTATGGCTACACCTTC
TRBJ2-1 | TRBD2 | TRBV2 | CASRGTSGRGGEQFF | TGTGCCAGCAGAGGGACTAGCGGGAGGGGGGGTGAGCAGTTCTTC
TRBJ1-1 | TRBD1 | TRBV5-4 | CASSLFGTGDSGAFF | TGTGCCAGCAGCCTCTTTGGGACAGGGGATAGTGGAGCTTTCTTT
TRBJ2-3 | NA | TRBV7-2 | CASSEGTLLQYF | TGTGCCAGCAGCGAAGGGACTCTGCTGCAGTATTTT
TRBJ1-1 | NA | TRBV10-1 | CASSESEGSGKVKTEAFF | TGCGCCAGCAGTGAGTCGGAGGGGAGTGGTAAGGTGAAAACTGAAGCTTTCTTT
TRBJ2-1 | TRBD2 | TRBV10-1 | CASSDEASGLSYNEQFF | TGCGCCAGCAGTGACGAGGCTAGCGGCCTCTCCTACAATGAGCAGTTCTTC
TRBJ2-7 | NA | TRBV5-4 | CASSRTGSQTYEQYF | TGTGCCAGCAGCAGAACAGGTAGTCAGACCTACGAGCAGTACTTC
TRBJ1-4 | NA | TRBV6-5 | CASSYSYRGFNEKLFF | TGTGCCAGCAGTTACTCGTATCGGGGGTTTAATGAAAAACTGTTTTTT
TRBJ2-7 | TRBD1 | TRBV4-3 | CASSQDDRGDYEQYF | TGCGCCAGCAGCCAAGACGACAGGGGTGACTACGAGCAGTACTTC
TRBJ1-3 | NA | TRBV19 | CASVYNGQVSGNTIYF | TGTGCCAGTGTTTACAATGGACAAGTCTCTGGAAACACCATATATTTT
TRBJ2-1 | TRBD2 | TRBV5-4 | CASSFSLAGLNEQFF | TGCGCCAGCAGCTTCTCCCTAGCGGGGCTCAATGAGCAGTTCTTC
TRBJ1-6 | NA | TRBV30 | CAWARPRLNSPLHF | TGTGCCTGGGCTAGGCCGCGACTGAATTCACCCCTCCACTTT
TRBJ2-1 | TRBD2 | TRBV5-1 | CASSLEITSGNEQFF | TGCGCCAGCAGCTTGGAAATAACTAGCGGGAATGAGCAGTTCTTC
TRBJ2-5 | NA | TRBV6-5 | CASSYSRVETQYF | TGTGCCAGCAGTTACTCGCGCGTAGAGACCCAGTACTTC
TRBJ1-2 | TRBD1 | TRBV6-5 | CASSSQGGYGYTF | TGTGCCAGCAGTTCGCAGGGGGGCTATGGCTACACCTTC
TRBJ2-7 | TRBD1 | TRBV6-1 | CASSGGTGLRGTFEQYF | TGTGCCAGCAGTGGTGGGACAGGATTGAGGGGTACGTTCGAGCAGTACTTC
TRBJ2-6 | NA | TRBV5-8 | CAVGGGGHSGANVLTF | TGTGCCGTCGGAGGGGGCGGCCACTCTGGGGCCAACGTCCTGACTTTC
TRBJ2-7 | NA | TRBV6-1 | CASTTTNYEQYF | TGTGCCAGCACCACCACAAATTACGAGCAGTACTTC
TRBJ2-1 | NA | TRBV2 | CASSETSHEQFF | TGTGCCAGCAGTGAGACTAGTCATGAGCAGTTCTTC
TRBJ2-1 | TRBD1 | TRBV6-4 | CASSDQGEPSNEQFF | TGTGCCAGCAGTGACCAGGGGGAGCCTAGCAATGAGCAGTTCTTC
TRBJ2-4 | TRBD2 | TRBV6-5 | CASSRLAGGKNIQYF | TGTGCCAGCAGCAGACTAGCGGGAGGCAAAAACATTCAGTACTTC
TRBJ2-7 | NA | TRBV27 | CATGRAGSYEQYF | TGTGCCACAGGCAGGGCAGGCTCCTACGAGCAGTACTTC
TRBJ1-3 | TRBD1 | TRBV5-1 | CASSFSQQGTAGNTIYF | TGCGCCAGCAGCTTCTCCCAACAGGGGACGGCTGGAAACACCATATATTTT
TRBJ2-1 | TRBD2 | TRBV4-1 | CASSGGPTSGRGGEQFF | TGCGCCAGCAGCGGGGGGCCGACTAGCGGGAGAGGCGGTGAGCAGTTCTTC
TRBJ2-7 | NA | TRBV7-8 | CASSNRVASYEQYF | TGTGCCAGCAGCAACCGGGTCGCCTCCTACGAGCAGTACTTC
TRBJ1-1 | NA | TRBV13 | CASRLLGGTEAFF | TGTGCCAGCAGGCTACTGGGGGGCACTGAAGCTTTCTTT
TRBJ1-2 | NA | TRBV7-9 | CASSFKSNYGYTF | TGTGCCAGCAGCTTTAAATCTAACTATGGCTACACCTTC
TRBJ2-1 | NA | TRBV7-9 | CASSLEGGGHEQFF | TGTGCCAGCAGCTTAGAAGGGGGGGGGCATGAGCAGTTCTTC
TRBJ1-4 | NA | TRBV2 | CASRDPQGTNEKLFF | TGTGCCAGCAGGGACCCACAGGGAACTAATGAAAAACTGTTTTTT
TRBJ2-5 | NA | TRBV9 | CASSVEEGGGETQYF | TGTGCCAGCAGCGTAGAGGAAGGGGGGGGAGAGACCCAGTACTTC
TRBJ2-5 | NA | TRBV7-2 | CASSWGGRETQYF | TGTGCCAGCAGCTGGGGGGGCCGGGAGACCCAGTACTTC
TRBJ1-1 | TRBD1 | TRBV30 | CAWSVRGGVNTEAFF | TGTGCCTGGAGTGTACGAGGGGGCGTTAACACTGAAGCTTTCTTT
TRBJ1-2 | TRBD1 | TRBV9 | CASSPTGVWGNYGYTF | TGTGCCAGCAGCCCGACAGGGGTTTGGGGGAACTATGGCTACACCTTC
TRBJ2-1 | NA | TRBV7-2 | CASSRGSFRDEQFF | TGTGCCAGCAGCCGGGGGAGTTTCCGCGATGAGCAGTTCTTC
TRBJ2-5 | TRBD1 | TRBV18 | CASSPATGTTETQYF | TGTGCCAGCTCACCCGCGACAGGGACGACAGAGACCCAGTACTTC
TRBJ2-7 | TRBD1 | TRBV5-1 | CASSLVTGGAEQYF | TGCGCCAGCAGCTTGGTTACAGGGGGCGCCGAGCAGTACTTC
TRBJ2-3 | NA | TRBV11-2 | CASSFRAGRPTDTQYF | TGTGCCAGCAGCTTCAGGGCGGGACGGCCAACAGATACGCAGTATTTT
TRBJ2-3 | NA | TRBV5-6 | CASSLAGPQYF | TGTGCCAGCAGCTTGGCTGGGCCGCAGTATTTT
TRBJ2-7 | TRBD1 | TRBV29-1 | CSVENRDSIYEQYF | TGCAGCGTTGAAAACCGGGACAGTATCTACGAGCAGTACTTC
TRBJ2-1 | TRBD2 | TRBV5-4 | CASSLDSGQYNEQFF | TGTGCCAGCAGCTTGGATAGCGGGCAATACAATGAGCAGTTCTTC
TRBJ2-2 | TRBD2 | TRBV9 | CASSVTSGAATGELFF | TGTGCCAGCAGCGTGACTAGCGGGGCGGCGACCGGGGAGCTGTTTTTT
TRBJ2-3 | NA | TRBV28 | CASQRAGSTDTQYF | TGTGCCAGCCAACGGGCAGGGAGCACAGATACGCAGTATTTT
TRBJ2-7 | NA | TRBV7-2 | CASSLEGVEQYF | TGTGCCAGCAGCTTAGAGGGGGTGGAGCAGTACTTC
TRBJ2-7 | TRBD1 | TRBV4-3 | CASSHQTGASYEQYF | TGCGCCAGCAGCCACCAAACAGGGGCCTCCTACGAGCAGTACTTC
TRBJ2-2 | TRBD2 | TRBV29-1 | CSAGGGLVAGELFF | TGCAGCGCCGGCGGGGGACTAGTTGCCGGGGAGCTGTTTTTT
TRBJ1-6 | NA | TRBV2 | CASSVWENSPLHF | TGTGCCAGCAGTGTCTGGGAGAATTCACCCCTCCACTTT
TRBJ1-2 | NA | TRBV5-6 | CASSFGRPPYGYTF | TGTGCCAGCAGCTTTGGCAGGCCGCCCTACGGCTACACCTTC
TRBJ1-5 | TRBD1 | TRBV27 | CASSSGTGIQRQPQHF | TGTGCCAGCAGTTCAGGGACAGGAATACAGCGCCAGCCCCAGCATTTT
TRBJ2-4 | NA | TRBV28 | CASSFQGIQRDIQYF | TGTGCCAGCAGTTTTCAGGGGATCCAAAGGGACATTCAGTACTTC
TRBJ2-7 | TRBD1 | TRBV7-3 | CASSSGPGQGYEQYF | TGTGCCAGCAGCTCGGGACCGGGACAGGGCTACGAGCAGTACTTC
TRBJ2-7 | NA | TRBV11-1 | CASSSGVYEQYF | TGTGCCAGCAGCTCAGGGGTCTACGAGCAGTACTTC
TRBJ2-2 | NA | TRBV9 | CASSTPRPSEGKNTGELFF | TGTGCCAGCAGCACACCAAGACCTAGCGAAGGCAAGAACACCGGGGAGCTGTTTTTT
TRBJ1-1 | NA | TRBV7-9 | CASVAIEGVAEAFF | TGTGCCAGCGTGGCGATCGAGGGGGTCGCTGAAGCTTTCTTT
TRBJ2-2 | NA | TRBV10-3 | CAISPLTGTGELFF | TGTGCCATCAGTCCCCTAACGGGCACCGGGGAGCTGTTTTTT